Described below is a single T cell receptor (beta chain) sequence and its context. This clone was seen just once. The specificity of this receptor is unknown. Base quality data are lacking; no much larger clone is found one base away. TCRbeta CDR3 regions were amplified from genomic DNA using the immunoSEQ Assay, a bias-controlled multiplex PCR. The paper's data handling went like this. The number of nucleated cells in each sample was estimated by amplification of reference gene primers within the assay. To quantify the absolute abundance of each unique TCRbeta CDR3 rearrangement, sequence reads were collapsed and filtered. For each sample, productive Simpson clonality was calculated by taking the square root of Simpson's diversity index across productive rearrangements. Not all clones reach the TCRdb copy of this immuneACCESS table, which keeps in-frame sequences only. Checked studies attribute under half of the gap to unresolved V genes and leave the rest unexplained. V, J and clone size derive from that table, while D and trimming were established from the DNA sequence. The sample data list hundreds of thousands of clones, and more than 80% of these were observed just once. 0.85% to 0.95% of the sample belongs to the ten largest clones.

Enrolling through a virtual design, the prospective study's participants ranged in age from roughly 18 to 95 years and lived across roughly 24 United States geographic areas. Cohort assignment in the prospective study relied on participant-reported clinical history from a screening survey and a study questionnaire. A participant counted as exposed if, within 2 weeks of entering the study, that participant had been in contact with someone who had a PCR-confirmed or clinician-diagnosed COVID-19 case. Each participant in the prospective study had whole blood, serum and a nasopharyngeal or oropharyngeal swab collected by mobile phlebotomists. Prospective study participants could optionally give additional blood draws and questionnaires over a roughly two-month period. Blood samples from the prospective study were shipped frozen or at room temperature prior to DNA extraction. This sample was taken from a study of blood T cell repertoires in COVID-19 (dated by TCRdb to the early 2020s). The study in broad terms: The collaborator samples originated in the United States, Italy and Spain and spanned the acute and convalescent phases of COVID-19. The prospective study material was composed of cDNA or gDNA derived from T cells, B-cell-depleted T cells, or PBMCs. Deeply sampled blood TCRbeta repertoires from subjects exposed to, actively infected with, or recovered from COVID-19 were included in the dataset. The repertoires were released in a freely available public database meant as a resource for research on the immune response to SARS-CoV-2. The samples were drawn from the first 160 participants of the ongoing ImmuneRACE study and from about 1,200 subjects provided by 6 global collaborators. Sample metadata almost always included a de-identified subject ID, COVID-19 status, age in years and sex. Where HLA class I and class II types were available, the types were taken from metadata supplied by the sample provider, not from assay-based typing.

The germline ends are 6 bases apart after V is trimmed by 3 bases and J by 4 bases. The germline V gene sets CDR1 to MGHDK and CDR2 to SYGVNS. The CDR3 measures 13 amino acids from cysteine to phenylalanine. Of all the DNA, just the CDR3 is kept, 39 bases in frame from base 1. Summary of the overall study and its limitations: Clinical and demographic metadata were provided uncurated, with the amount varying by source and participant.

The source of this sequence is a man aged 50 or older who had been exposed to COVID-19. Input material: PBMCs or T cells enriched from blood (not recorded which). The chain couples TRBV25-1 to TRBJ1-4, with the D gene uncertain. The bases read TGTGCCAGCAGTGATCCTAATAATGAAAAACTGTTTTTT. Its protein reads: CASSDPNNEKLFF.